This T cell receptor (beta chain) was identified in a study of blood T cell repertoires in COVID-19. Germline V CDR1 and CDR2: SGHTA, FQGNSA. J lost 8 bases, V lost 5 bases, and 14 bases had no gene match. The CDR3 has 17 residues. This clone appeared a few times. The data were produced by immunoSEQ multiplex PCR, yet TCRdb's version contains in-frame clones alone and is incomplete. Of 150,000 to 200,000 clones in the sample, about 85% are singletons; the top ten hold roughly 3%. The material sequenced was peripheral blood. This receptor was identified in a human donor with acute or convalescent COVID-19. The donor label of this sample is uncertain. The chain uses TRBV7-2 and TRBJ1-6, with TRBD1 identical over 8 bases. The CDR3 spells CASSGGPGGKGDSPLHF. The CDR3, as DNA: TGTGCCAGCAGCGGCGGTCCAGGGGGCAAGGGCGATTCACCCCTCCACTTT.